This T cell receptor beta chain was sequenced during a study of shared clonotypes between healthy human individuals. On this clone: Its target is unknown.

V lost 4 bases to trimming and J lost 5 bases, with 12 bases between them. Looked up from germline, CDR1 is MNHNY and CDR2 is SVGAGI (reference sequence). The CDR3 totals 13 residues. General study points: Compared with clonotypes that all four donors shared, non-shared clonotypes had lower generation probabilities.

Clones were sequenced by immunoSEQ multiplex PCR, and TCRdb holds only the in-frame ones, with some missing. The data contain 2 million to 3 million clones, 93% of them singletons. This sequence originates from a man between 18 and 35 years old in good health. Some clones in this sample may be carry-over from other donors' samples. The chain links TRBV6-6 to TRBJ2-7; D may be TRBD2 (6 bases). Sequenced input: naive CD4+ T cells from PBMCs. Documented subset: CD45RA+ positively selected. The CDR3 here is CASSLTSGHEQYF. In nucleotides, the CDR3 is TGTGCCAGCAGTTTGACTAGTGGGCACGAGCAGTACTTC.